The entry below describes one T cell receptor (beta chain). Its antigen is currently not known. The read ends 3 residues early relative to the CDR3; the germline J gene fills the gap. In the germline V gene, CDR1 corresponds to KGHSH and CDR2 to LQKENI. Reading from cysteine to phenylalanine, the CDR3 counts 11 amino acids. Part of the CDR3 DNA is given, 24 bases translated from base 1. Every participant had a single incident cervical HPV16 infection, and women with prevalent HPV16 infections were excluded. Cervical HPV DNA was detected by MY09/MY11 PCR, and genotyping was performed by dot-blot hybridization. Fifteen mL of heparinized blood were centrifuged, and the buffy coat was split into aliquots, frozen at -30 degrees C, and then kept at -80 degrees C. QIAGEN kits were used to extract genomic DNA from the buffy coat specimens. This sample is part of a study of T cells in women clearing cervical HPV infection (dated 2018 in TCRdb). Background on the whole study: The cases were 25 women with histologically confirmed HPV16-related CIN3 or worse, and 2 of those women had invasive cancers. Blood from cases was collected at the visit where the lesion was first found, while blood from controls was collected once the infection could no longer be detected. A median age of roughly 33 years was observed in cases versus around 40 in controls, and no significant differences in baseline characteristics were found. In the parent cohort, some 10,000 women aged 18 or older were enrolled in Guanacaste, Costa Rica, during about 1992 to 1994 and were followed for seven years. As quality controls, five blinded duplicates were added to each group, bringing the total to roughly 60 samples made up of 50 or so participants and about ten replicates. Cases and controls were matched on age within five years and on year of sample collection. The controls were fewer than 30 women whose single incident HPV16 infection cleared within 12 months with no development of precancer or cancer. Since only a few of the women had HLA typing available, the possibility that HLA type was acting as a confounder could not be ruled out. Nested within Costa Rica's Guanacaste HPV Natural History Study, an exploratory proof-of-principle case-control study compared TCR repertoires across cervical HPV16 outcomes. For cases, the median interval between lesion detection and blood sampling was roughly 150 days, with an interquartile range of about 85 to 220 days.

TCR beta CDR3 regions were amplified by multiplex PCR using the immunoSEQ assay from an average of about 1,200 ng genomic DNA per sample. To correct primer bias, the assay used a complete synthetic TCR repertoire to set an amplification baseline. The amplicons were sequenced using the Illumina platform. Per the original workflow: Sequence errors were corrected by clustering with frequency ratios and a modified nearest-neighbor algorithm, and the sequences were then analyzed in the immunoSEQ Analyzer using IMGT gene definitions. TCR richness and evenness were averaged over 20 rarefaction repeats at each rarefaction depth, excluding samples with fewer sequences than the depth. Wilcoxon rank sum tests with FDR correction were used to compare relative abundances of V, D and J genes between the groups. In the blinded duplicates, the intraclass correlation was about 95% for TCR richness and averaged about 80% across 55 to 75 gene segments. TCRdb obtained this table from immuneACCESS and retained in-frame rearrangements with V and J assigned. These tables miss some clones; where compared with another copy, unresolved V genes account for less than half of the shortfall, and the remainder is unexplained. D and trimming come from the DNA, and the V and J calls and clone size come from that table. The sample table includes approximately 31,000 clones. Around 3% of the sample goes to the ten largest clones.

General study outcomes and caveats: Random forest classifiers combining richness and V gene abundances distinguished cases from controls with an estimated AUC of just under 0.85. CIN3+ cases had significantly higher TCR repertoire richness than controls across sequencing depths, but evenness did not differ between the groups. TRBV6-7 relative abundance was lower in cases than in controls (0.11% versus 0.16%; Bonferroni P = 0.0008). Because T-cell numbers per sample were unknown, differences in richness could reflect varying T-cell content rather than repertoire biology. The cross-sectional design could not show whether the associations came before the infection or were a result of it, and neither effector/memory subsets nor HPV-specific T cells were isolated.

The receptor was isolated from a woman aged 18-69 years with a cervical HPV16 infection that either progressed to CIN3+ or cleared (not recorded which). The sample taken for sequencing was blood buffy coat. The chain joins TRBV18 to TRBJ2-2, with no confidently assigned D gene. The CDR3 bases that were read are TGTGCCAGCTCACCTAGTGAAAAG. Its protein is CASSPSEK. The whole CDR3 reads CASSPSEKLFF. When the CDR3 is completed using the reference TRBV18 and TRBJ2-2 genes on either side, the full variable domain is NAGVMQNPRHLVRRRGQEARLRCSPMKGHSHVYWYRQLPEEGLKFMVYLQKENIIDESGMPKERFSAEFPKEGPSILRIQQVVRGDSAAYFCASSPSEKLFFGEGSRLTVL.